These T cell receptor beta chains were read from a single sample in a study of beta chain features in type 1 diabetes. The data were produced by immunoSEQ multiplex PCR, yet TCRdb's version contains in-frame clones alone and is incomplete. The sample holds about 240,000 clones, approximately 15% seen once. What was sequenced was naive CD4+ T cells from blood. Every receptor here comes from a man aged 30 to 45 with type 1 diabetes. The CDR3 runs from the conserved cysteine through the conserved F or W. D genes are given only for firm matches. Some rows have no size entry. The others give once, few or many, or a class for an expanded clone.

V gene	D gene	CDR3 length	clone size	J gene	CDR3 protein	CDR3 DNA
TRBV5-1	NA	18	NA	TRBJ2-7	CASSLAGGGTRQAYEQYF	TGCGCCAGCAGCTTGGCCGGCGGGGGAACCAGACAGGCCTACGAGCAGTACTTC
TRBV5-6	NA	16	NA	TRBJ2-3	CASSLFVSGSTDTQYF	TGTGCCAGCAGCTTGTTTGTTAGCGGTAGCACAGATACGCAGTATTTT
TRBV2	TRBD1	16	NA	TRBJ2-3	CASSEGYRGSTDTQYF	TGTGCCAGCAGTGAAGGCTACAGGGGGAGCACAGATACGCAGTATTTT
TRBV5-1	NA	13	NA	TRBJ2-3	CASSFPAKDTQYF	TGCGCCAGCAGCTTCCCAGCGAAGGATACGCAGTATTTT
TRBV18	NA	16	NA	TRBJ2-7	CASSPYGTSTPYEQYF	TGTGCCAGCTCACCATATGGGACAAGTACTCCCTACGAGCAGTACTTC
TRBV5-1	TRBD1	15	few	TRBJ2-7	CASSSQQGALDEQYF	TGCGCCAGCAGCTCGCAACAGGGGGCTCTGGACGAGCAGTACTTC
TRBV19	NA	16	few	TRBJ1-5	CASMVSLNRLNQPQHF	TGTGCCAGTATGGTCTCCCTTAACAGGCTCAATCAGCCCCAGCATTTT
TRBV6-6	NA	16	NA	TRBJ2-5	CASSYGRGSGGETQYF	TGTGCCAGCAGTTACGGAAGAGGGTCGGGCGGAGAGACCCAGTACTTC
TRBV25-1	NA	15	NA	TRBJ1-2	CASSDGISSYYGYTF	TGTGCCAGCAGTGACGGGATTTCTTCTTATTATGGCTACACCTTC
TRBV29-1	NA	12	few	TRBJ2-7	CSVVRAGDEQYF	TGCAGCGTTGTTAGGGCAGGGGACGAGCAGTACTTC
TRBV2	NA	15	few	TRBJ2-3	CASSAQATGTDTQYF	TGTGCCAGCAGTGCGCAGGCAACAGGGACGGATACGCAGTATTTT
TRBV6-1	TRBD1	14	NA	TRBJ1-2	CASSQAGGENGYTF	TGTGCCAGCAGTCAAGCAGGGGGCGAGAATGGCTACACCTTC
TRBV7-9	NA	12	few	TRBJ1-1	CASSRPQGEAFF	TGTGCCAGCAGCCGCCCACAGGGTGAAGCTTTCTTT
TRBV9	TRBD1	16	NA	TRBJ2-1	CASSALPGQGANEQFF	TGTGCCAGCAGCGCCCTACCGGGACAGGGGGCCAATGAGCAGTTCTTC
TRBV18	NA	14	few	TRBJ1-2	CASSPGALGYGYTF	TGTGCCAGCTCACCAGGGGCGCTGGGCTATGGCTACACCTTC
TRBV9	NA	14	few	TRBJ1-1	CASSVEWTASEAFF	TGTGCCAGCAGCGTAGAATGGACAGCGAGTGAAGCTTTCTTT
TRBV30	TRBD1	15	NA	TRBJ1-1	CAWSPGTGVGTEAFF	TGTGCCTGGAGTCCCGGGACAGGGGTGGGCACTGAAGCTTTCTTT
TRBV30	TRBD1	18	NA	TRBJ1-5	CAWSVNSKWTGGNQPQHF	TGTGCCTGGAGTGTAAACAGTAAGTGGACAGGGGGCAATCAGCCCCAGCATTTT
TRBV11-2	TRBD1	14	few	TRBJ1-2	CASSPDRANYGYTF	TGTGCCAGCAGCCCGGACAGGGCCAACTATGGCTACACCTTC
TRBV10-3	NA	14	few	TRBJ1-1	CATTMGGSNTEAFF	TGTGCCACAACGATGGGGGGATCGAACACTGAAGCTTTCTTT
TRBV5-6	TRBD1	15	NA	TRBJ1-2	CASSFGSQGAYGYTF	TGTGCCAGCAGCTTTGGTAGTCAGGGGGCTTACGGCTACACCTTC
TRBV18	NA	14	NA	TRBJ1-1	CASSPRERDTEAFF	TGTGCCAGCTCACCGCGCGAGAGGGACACTGAAGCTTTCTTT
TRBV30	NA	10	few	TRBJ1-6	CATGSSPLHF	TGTGCAACGGGTTCTTCACCCCTCCACTTT
TRBV19	TRBD1	14	NA	TRBJ2-7	CASGNRGDTYEQYF	TGTGCCAGTGGAAACAGGGGGGATACCTACGAGCAGTACTTC
TRBV6-5	TRBD2	14	NA	TRBJ2-7	CASSRGLALYEQYF	TGTGCCAGCAGCCGGGGACTAGCCCTCTACGAGCAGTACTTC
TRBV18	NA	16	few	TRBJ2-3	CASSPRYRGGPDTQYF	TGTGCCAGCTCACCACGGTACAGGGGGGGCCCAGATACGCAGTATTTT
TRBV6-1	TRBD2	13	few	TRBJ2-3	CASRTSGTDTQYF	TGTGCCAGCCGGACTAGCGGCACAGATACGCAGTATTTT
TRBV6-6	TRBD1	14	NA	TRBJ2-7	CASSYRQGDYEQYF	TGTGCCAGCAGTTATCGGCAGGGGGACTACGAGCAGTACTTC
TRBV7-9	TRBD1	14	few	TRBJ1-1	CASSLQGGNTEAFF	TGTGCCAGCAGCTTACAGGGGGGGAACACTGAAGCTTTCTTT
TRBV30	TRBD2	14	few	TRBJ2-1	CAWSYGTSGREQFF	TGTGCCTGGTCGTACGGGACTAGCGGGAGGGAGCAGTTCTTC
TRBV29-1	NA	13	few	TRBJ2-1	CSVEDLTRNEQFF	TGCAGCGTTGAAGATCTCACGAGGAATGAGCAGTTCTTC
TRBV5-1	NA	16	NA	TRBJ2-3	CASSFFTAQSTDTQYF	TGCGCCAGCAGCTTTTTTACAGCCCAGAGCACAGATACGCAGTATTTT
TRBV10-3	NA	13	few	TRBJ2-1	CAISTGIQNEQFF	TGTGCCATCAGTACCGGGATCCAAAATGAGCAGTTCTTC
TRBV27	NA	13	NA	TRBJ1-2	CASSRGDRDGYTF	TGTGCCAGCAGTCGGGGGGATAGGGATGGCTACACCTTC
TRBV5-4	NA	13	NA	TRBJ2-7	CASSLGQSYEQYF	TGTGCCAGCAGCCTCGGACAGTCCTACGAGCAGTACTTC
TRBV5-1	TRBD2	13	NA	TRBJ2-1	CASSLGTSEIPFF	TGCGCCAGCAGCTTGGGGACTAGCGAAATCCCGTTCTTC
TRBV18	NA	15	few	TRBJ2-3	CASSPPTGATDTQYF	TGTGCCAGCTCACCTCCGACAGGAGCCACAGATACGCAGTATTTT
TRBV2	NA	15	NA	TRBJ2-7	CASRYQGPNSYEQYF	TGTGCCAGCAGGTACCAGGGGCCGAATTCCTACGAGCAGTACTTC
TRBV5-1	NA	14	NA	TRBJ2-7	CASSLGQGFYEQYF	TGCGCCAGCAGCTTGGGGCAGGGGTTTTACGAGCAGTACTTC
TRBV11-2	NA	15	NA	TRBJ2-1	CASSLDYLSYNEQFF	TGTGCCAGCAGCTTAGACTACCTCTCCTACAATGAGCAGTTCTTC
TRBV25-1	NA	13	few	TRBJ2-3	CASSDPPINTQYF	TGTGCCAGCAGTGACCCCCCTATTAATACGCAGTATTTT
TRBV6-6	NA	13	NA	TRBJ1-5	CASSYRGNQPQHF	TGTGCCAGCAGTTACAGGGGGAATCAGCCCCAGCATTTT